This is a list of T cell receptor beta chains from one sample in a study of cytomegalovirus exposure and HLA in healthy donors. Only in-frame clones appear in the TCRdb table, and some are missing; sequencing was by immunoSEQ multiplex PCR. This sample has about 150,000 clones, with 65% to 70% found just once. The source material was PBMCs. These receptors all come from a man under 40 in good health and CMV-seropositive. CDR3s include the opening cysteine and the closing phenylalanine or tryptophan. A D gene is named only where the DNA matches it firmly. Clone size is given for some rows only: seen once, a few or many times, or a class if the clone is expanded.

d_call,j_call,v_call,clone_size,cdr3_length,cdr3_aa,cdr3_nt
.,TRBJ1-1,TRBV4-1,few,12,CASSQDGARAFF,TGCGCCAGCAGCCAAGATGGGGCTCGAGCTTTCTTT
.,TRBJ2-7,TRBV9,once,14,CASSVGGVVYEQYF,TGTGCTAGCAGCGTAGGGGGGGTCGTCTACGAGCAGTACTTC
.,TRBJ1-1,TRBV7-9,.,14,CASSSMSGNTEAFF,TGTGCCAGCAGCTCTATGTCGGGTAACACTGAAGCTTTCTTT
.,TRBJ1-3,TRBV25-1,.,14,CASGDRDPGNTIYF,TGTGCCAGCGGAGACAGAGATCCTGGAAACACCATATATTTT
TRBD1,TRBJ2-1,TRBV6-5,.,11,CASHRGHEQFF,TGTGCCAGCCACAGGGGCCATGAGCAGTTCTTC
TRBD1,TRBJ1-1,TRBV5-5,.,15,CASSDWTGFFTEAFF,TGTGCCAGCAGCGATTGGACAGGGTTTTTTACTGAAGCTTTCTTT
TRBD2,TRBJ2-3,TRBV5-6,.,18,CASSYGTSGRGRTDTQYF,TGTGCCAGCAGCTACGGGACTAGCGGGAGGGGTAGGACAGATACGCAGTATTTT
TRBD1,TRBJ2-7,TRBV5-1,.,14,CASRIRTGDYEQYF,TGCGCCAGTCGAATCCGGACAGGCGACTACGAGCAGTACTTC
TRBD2,TRBJ2-2,TRBV6-4,.,16,CASSPELADRTGELFF,TGTGCCAGCAGCCCGGAACTAGCGGACCGCACCGGGGAGCTGTTTTTT
.,TRBJ1-6,TRBV2,few,16,CASRTAASSYNSPLHF,TGTGCCAGCAGGACAGCTGCAAGCTCCTATAATTCACCCCTCCACTTT
TRBD1,TRBJ1-1,TRBV6-1,.,14,CASSHDRELAEAFF,TGTGCCAGCAGCCACGACAGGGAGCTGGCTGAAGCTTTCTTT
TRBD2,TRBJ2-3,TRBV5-4,once,17,CASSRKLAGGKTDTQYF,TGTGCCAGCAGCCGAAAACTAGCGGGAGGGAAGACAGATACGCAGTATTTT
TRBD1,TRBJ1-5,TRBV18,.,16,CASSPGQGISNQPQHF,TGTGCCAGCTCACCGGGACAGGGGATTAGCAATCAGCCCCAGCATTTT
.,TRBJ1-1,TRBV13,.,18,CASSLEGSRGEMNTEAFF,TGTGCCAGCAGCTTAGAAGGCAGCCGGGGAGAGATGAACACTGAAGCTTTCTTT
TRBD1,TRBJ1-6,TRBV30,.,13,CACSGQSGAPLHF,TGTGCCTGCTCGGGACAGTCTGGCGCACCCCTCCACTTT
.,TRBJ1-2,TRBV18,once,13,CASSPPGQNYYTF,TGTGCCAGCTCACCACCGGGACAAAATTACTACACCTTC
.,TRBJ2-2,TRBV30,.,16,CAWSESPRGPTGELFF,TGTGCCTGGAGTGAGTCCCCCCGCGGGCCCACCGGGGAGCTGTTTTTT
TRBD1,TRBJ1-1,TRBV6-5,.,16,CASSYVRTGGLTEAFF,TGTGCCAGCAGTTACGTAAGGACAGGGGGCTTGACTGAAGCTTTCTTT
.,TRBJ2-3,TRBV2,.,16,CASSPPGLGTTDTQYF,TGTGCCAGCAGCCCACCGGGACTCGGTACCACAGATACGCAGTATTTT
.,TRBJ1-1,TRBV5-4,.,15,CASSLASGGGDSAFF,TGTGCCAGCAGCTTGGCCTCTGGCGGGGGAGATTCGGCTTTCTTT
.,TRBJ2-2,TRBV6-1,.,16,CASSESYTLNTGELFF,TGTGCCAGCAGTGAATCATACACCTTAAACACCGGGGAGCTGTTTTTT
TRBD2,TRBJ2-7,TRBV30,.,17,CAWSVFRTSGSIVEQYF,TGTGCCTGGAGTGTATTTAGGACTAGCGGGAGCATCGTCGAGCAGTACTTC
.,TRBJ2-6,TRBV9,.,17,CASSVLRVDSGANVLTF,TGTGCCAGCAGCGTACTGCGGGTGGACTCTGGGGCCAACGTCCTGACTTTC
TRBD2,TRBJ2-7,TRBV9,few,17,CASSVDSRTSGAYEQYF,TGTGCCAGCAGCGTAGACTCGAGGACTAGCGGTGCCTACGAGCAGTACTTC
.,TRBJ2-7,TRBV5-1,few,13,CASSLARGFEQYF,TGCGCCAGCAGCTTGGCGAGAGGGTTCGAGCAGTACTTC
.,TRBJ1-4,TRBV10-3,.,11,CAISNNEKLFF,TGTGCCATCAGCAATAATGAAAAACTGTTTTTT